This T cell receptor (beta chain) came from a study of blood T cells in healthy people across ages (dated by TCRdb to between 2014 and 2016). Broadly, across the study: Template switching captured roughly one uniquely barcoded TCR beta cDNA molecule per two T cells in model experiments. To avoid experimental bias, donors of different ages were spread randomly across the sequencing lanes. For two donors (one aged 18 to 29 and one aged 80 or older), the study analyzed two additional independent replicas of 1 million unique cDNA reads from the same blood draw. Donors were grouped into four age groups: young (average roughly 17 years), middle-aged (about 38), aged (roughly 62) and long-lived (approximately 81). Age-related changes in TCR beta repertoire diversity were measured in the study by deep sequencing normalized with unique cDNA molecular identifiers. Broader findings and caveats from the paper: The long-lived group showed more naive CD4+ T cells, fewer expanded clones and increased TCR diversity than the aged group, suggesting age selection. Estimates of total diversity based on one million sequenced T cells were considered lower bounds and underestimates. Because the CMV infection status of the donors was unknown, age-related changes in expanded clonotypes may potentially have been confounded. The percentage of naive T cells measured by flow cytometry correlated strongly with observed TCR beta diversity. Observed TCR beta diversity per million T cells fell roughly linearly with age, and a significant reduction was already apparent by age roughly 41. Because profiling used bulk unsorted PBMCs, naive and antigen-experienced compartments could not be compared conclusively.

Receptor libraries were prepared by 5' RACE. TCRdb lists the instrument as Illumina HiSeq 2500. A second PCR of about 6 to 11 cycles was performed with a sample-barcoded 5' primer and a J-beta primer mix. A template-switch 5' adaptor carrying 12 random nucleotides introduced a unique molecular identifier onto each TCR beta cDNA molecule. Each sample yielded at least 3 million CDR3-containing paired-end reads. First-strand cDNA was synthesized from all RNA with the Mint cDNA synthesis kit, primed by a TRBC-specific oligonucleotide. After uracil-DNA glycosylase treatment, a first 18-cycle PCR used universal primers M1SS and BC2_uni_R on all cDNA. The authors' pipeline ran thus. For normalization, 1 million high-quality reads, each with a distinct molecular identifier, were randomly selected from each sample. Reads sharing molecular identifiers were discarded rather than binned into consensus sequences. MiTCR, run with a Q25 quality threshold and the strictest error-elimination algorithm, handled CDR3 identification, clonotype clustering and error correction. A nonparametric unseen species model with Euler transformation was used to estimate a lower bound on total TCR beta diversity. TCRdb applied fastp at Q25 and MiXCR to the public reads, then kept only in-frame beta chains. For every CDR3 protein sequence, its rows merge into one entry that carries the most common genes and DNA. TCRdb, rather than the study authors, made the V and J calls. The sample contains 650,000 to 800,000 distinct CDR3 sequences, 40% to 50% of them found a single time. The top ten constitute around 18% of the sample.

V and J are truncated by 2 bases and 7 bases respectively, leaving an intervening sequence of 9 bases. CDR1 and CDR2 (LGHNA, YSLEER) derive from the germline V gene. CDR3 length: 14 amino acids, cysteine to phenylalanine. The CDR3 DNA has 42 bases and is translated from base 1. This clonotype was detected only a few times. Which antigen it targets is not known. Base qualities are not at hand, and no much larger clone is one base apart. The donors were roughly 39 Caucasian individuals from Russia, aged about 6 to 100 years, who were systemically healthy. Each donor gave ten milliliters of peripheral blood, drawn into EDTA-treated Vacutainer tubes. PBMCs were isolated by Ficoll-Paque density-gradient centrifugation, with at least 7 million obtained per sample. Total RNA was extracted from PBMCs with Trizol reagent, with at least 6 micrograms obtained per sample. The percentages of naive CD45RAhigh/CD27high T cells were determined by flow cytometry on a PBMC aliquot from every donor.

The receptor comes from a man between 60 and 75 years old in good health. Sequencing was done on a sample of blood. The chain links TRBV4-3 with TRBJ1-6, with the D gene too uncertain to name. The CDR3 reads as follows: CASSQSPMNSPLHF. The DNA sequence reads TGCGCCAGCAGCCAATCCCCCATGAATTCACCCCTCCACTTT.